This entry describes one T cell receptor beta chain. Libraries of TCR beta came from iRepertoire HTBI primers plus Arm-PCR of CDR3 regions. TCRdb processed the multiplex PCR reads anew with MiXCR; each CDR3 protein has one entry. Counted here are approximately 350,000 distinct CDR3 sequences, roughly 12% occurring once; the ten biggest clones make up approximately 17%. The CDR3 is 17 residues long. The germline CDR1 and CDR2 sequences are SNHLY and FYNNEI. The junction had 11 bases not matched to a gene; V was cut back by 7 bases and J by 1 base. This record belongs to a study of regulatory T cells in long-lasting Graves disease. Study as a whole: Graves' patients, diagnosed recently, had received antithyroid drugs under 3 months.

The time point here: newly diagnosed GD, antithyroid drugs for less than 3 months. PBMC-extracted RNA yielded the TCR library. In addition, the sample was reused for a study of T cells in Graves' hyperthyroidism and ophthalmopathy.

The source is a young woman with Graves disease. The chain combines TRBV2 with TRBJ2-7, with 12 nucleotides matching TRBD2. The starting material was peripheral blood mononuclear cells (PBMCs), obtained at new diagnosis, from a patient treated with antithyroid drugs. The CDR3 region has the DNA TGTGCCAGCACTTGGGACGGTACTAGCGGGAGGTCCTACGAGCAGTACTTC. Translated: CASTWDGTSGRSYEQYF.